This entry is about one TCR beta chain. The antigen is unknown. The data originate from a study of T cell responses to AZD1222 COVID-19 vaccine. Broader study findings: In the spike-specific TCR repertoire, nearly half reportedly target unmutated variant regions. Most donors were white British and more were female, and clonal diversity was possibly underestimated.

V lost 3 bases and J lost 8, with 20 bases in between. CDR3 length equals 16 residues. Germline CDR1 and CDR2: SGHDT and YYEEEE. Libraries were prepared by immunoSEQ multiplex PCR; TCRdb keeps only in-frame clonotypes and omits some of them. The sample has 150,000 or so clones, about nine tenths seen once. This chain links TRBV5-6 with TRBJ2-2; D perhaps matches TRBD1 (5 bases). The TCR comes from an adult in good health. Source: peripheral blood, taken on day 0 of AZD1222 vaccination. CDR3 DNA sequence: TGTGCCAGCAGCTCCGGCCCCGCAGGGTATCAGGGGGAGCTGTTTTTT. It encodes CASSSGPAGYQGELFF. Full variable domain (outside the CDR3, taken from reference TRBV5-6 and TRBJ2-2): DAGVTQSPTHLIKTRGQQVTLRCSPKSGHDTVSWYQQALGQGPQFIFQYYEEEERQRGNFPDRFSGHQFPNYSSELNVNALLLGDSALYLCASSSGPAGYQGELFFGEGSRLTVL.